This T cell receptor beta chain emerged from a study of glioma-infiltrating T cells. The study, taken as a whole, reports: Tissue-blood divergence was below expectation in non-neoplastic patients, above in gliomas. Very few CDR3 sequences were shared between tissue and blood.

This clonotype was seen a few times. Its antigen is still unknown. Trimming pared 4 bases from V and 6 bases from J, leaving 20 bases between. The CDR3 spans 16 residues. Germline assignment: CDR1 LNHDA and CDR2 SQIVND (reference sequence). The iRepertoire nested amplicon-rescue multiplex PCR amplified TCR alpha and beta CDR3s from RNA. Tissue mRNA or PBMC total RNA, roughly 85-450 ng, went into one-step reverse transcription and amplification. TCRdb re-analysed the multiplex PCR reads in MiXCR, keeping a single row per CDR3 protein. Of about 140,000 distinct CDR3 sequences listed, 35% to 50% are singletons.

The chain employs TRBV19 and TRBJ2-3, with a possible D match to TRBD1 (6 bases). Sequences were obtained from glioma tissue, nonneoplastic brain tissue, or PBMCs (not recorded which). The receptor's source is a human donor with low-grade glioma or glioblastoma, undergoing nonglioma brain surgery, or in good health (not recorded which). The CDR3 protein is CASSRPPTGTVDTQYF. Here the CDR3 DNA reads TGTGCCAGTAGTAGGCCCCCTACAGGGACGGTGGATACGCAGTATTTT.